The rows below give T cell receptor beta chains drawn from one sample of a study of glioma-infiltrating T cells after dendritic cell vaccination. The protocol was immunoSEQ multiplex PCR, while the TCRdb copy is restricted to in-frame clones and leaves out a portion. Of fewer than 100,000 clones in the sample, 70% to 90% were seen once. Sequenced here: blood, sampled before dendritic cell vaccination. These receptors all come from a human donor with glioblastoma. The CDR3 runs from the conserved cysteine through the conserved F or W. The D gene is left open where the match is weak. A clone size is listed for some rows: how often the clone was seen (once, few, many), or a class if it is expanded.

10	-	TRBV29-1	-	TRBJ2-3	TGCAGCGGCGGGTCAGATACGCAGTATTTT	CSGGSDTQYF
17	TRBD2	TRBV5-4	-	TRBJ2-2	TGTGCCAGCAGCTTGTGGATAGCGGGATTTCACACCGGGGAGCTGTTTTTT	CASSLWIAGFHTGELFF
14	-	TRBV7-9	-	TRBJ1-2	TGTGCCAGCAGCTTCCCAGTCGGGGGGTATGGCTACACCTTC	CASSFPVGGYGYTF
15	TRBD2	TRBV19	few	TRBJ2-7	TGTGCCAGTAGTATGCTAGCGGGAGGCTCCTACGAGCAGTACTTC	CASSMLAGGSYEQYF
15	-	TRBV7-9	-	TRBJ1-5	TGTGCCAGCAGCTTGGGCAGGGAGGGTACTCAGCCCCAGCATTTT	CASSLGREGTQPQHF
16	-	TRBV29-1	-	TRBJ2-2	TGCAGCGTCCTCAGACACGACAGACTCACCACCGGGGAGCTGTTTTTT	CSVLRHDRLTTGELFF
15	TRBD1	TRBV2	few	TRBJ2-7	TGTGCCAGCAGCCTAGGACAGGGGAGCTCCTACGAGCAGTACTTC	CASSLGQGSSYEQYF
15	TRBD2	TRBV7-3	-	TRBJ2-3	TGTGCCAGCAGCTTACTCTCGGGGGGGCAAAATACGCAGTATTTT	CASSLLSGGQNTQYF
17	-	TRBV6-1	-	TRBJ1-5	TGTGCCAGCAGTGGACCCGGGACAAGTCCTAGCAATCAGCCCCAGCATTTT	CASSGPGTSPSNQPQHF
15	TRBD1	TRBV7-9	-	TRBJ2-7	TGTGCCAGCAGCTTACAGAGCAGGGGGCCCTACGAGCAGTACTTC	CASSLQSRGPYEQYF
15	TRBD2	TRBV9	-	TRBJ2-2	TGTGCCAGCACCGAGGCGGGGGGCTGGACCGGGGAGCTGTTTTTT	CASTEAGGWTGELFF
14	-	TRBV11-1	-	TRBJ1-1	TGTGCCAGCACCAACAGGGACATGAACACTGAAGCTTTCTTT	CASTNRDMNTEAFF
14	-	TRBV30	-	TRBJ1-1	TGTGCCTGGAGTCCCGGTGTGGTGAACACTGAAGCTTTCTTT	CAWSPGVVNTEAFF
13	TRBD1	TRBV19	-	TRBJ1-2	TGTACCAGTAGTATCCAGGGGGCTAGGGGCTACACCTTC	CTSSIQGARGYTF
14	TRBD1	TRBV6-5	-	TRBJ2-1	TGTGCCAGCAGTTACTTAGGGGGCCCAAATGAGCAGTTCTTC	CASSYLGGPNEQFF
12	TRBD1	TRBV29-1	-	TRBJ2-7	TGCAGCGTGAGGACAGGAACCTACGAGCAGTACTTC	CSVRTGTYEQYF
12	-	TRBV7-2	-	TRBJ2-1	TGTGCCAGCAGCCCGTGGACTCATGAGCAGTTCTTC	CASSPWTHEQFF